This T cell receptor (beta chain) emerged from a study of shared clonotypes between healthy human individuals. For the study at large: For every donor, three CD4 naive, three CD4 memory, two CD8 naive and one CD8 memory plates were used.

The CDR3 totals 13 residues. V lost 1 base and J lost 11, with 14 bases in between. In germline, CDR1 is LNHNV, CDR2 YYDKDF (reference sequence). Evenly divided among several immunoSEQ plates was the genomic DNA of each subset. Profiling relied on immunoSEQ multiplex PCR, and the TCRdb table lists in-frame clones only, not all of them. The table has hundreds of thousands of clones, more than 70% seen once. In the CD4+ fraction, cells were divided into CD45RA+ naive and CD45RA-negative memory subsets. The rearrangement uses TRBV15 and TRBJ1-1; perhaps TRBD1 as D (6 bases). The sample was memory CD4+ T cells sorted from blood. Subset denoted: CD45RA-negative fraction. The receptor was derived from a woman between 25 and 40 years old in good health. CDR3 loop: CATSRARDTFAFF. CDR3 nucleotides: TGTGCCACCAGCAGAGCTCGGGACACGTTTGCTTTCTTT.